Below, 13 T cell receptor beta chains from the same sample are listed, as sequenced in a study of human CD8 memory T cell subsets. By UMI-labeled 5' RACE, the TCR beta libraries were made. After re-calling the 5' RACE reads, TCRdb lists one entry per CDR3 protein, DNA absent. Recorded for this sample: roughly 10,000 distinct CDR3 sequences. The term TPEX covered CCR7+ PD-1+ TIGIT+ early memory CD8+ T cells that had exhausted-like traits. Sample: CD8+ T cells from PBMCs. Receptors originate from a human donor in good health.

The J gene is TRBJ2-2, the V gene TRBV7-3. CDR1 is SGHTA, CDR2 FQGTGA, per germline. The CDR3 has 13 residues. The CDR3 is CASSSIGTGELFF.

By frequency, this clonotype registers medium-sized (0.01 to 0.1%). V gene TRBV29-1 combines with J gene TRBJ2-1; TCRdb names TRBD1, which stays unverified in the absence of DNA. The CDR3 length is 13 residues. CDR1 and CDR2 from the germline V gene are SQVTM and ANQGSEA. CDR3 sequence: CSVVEHGGNEQFF.

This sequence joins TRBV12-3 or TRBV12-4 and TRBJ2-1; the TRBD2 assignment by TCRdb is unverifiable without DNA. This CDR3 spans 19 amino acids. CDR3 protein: CASSLRGTSGYSSYNEQFF.

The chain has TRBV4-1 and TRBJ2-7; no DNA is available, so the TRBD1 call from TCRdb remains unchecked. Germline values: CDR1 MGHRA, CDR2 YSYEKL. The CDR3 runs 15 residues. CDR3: CASSQGTGRGVEQYF.

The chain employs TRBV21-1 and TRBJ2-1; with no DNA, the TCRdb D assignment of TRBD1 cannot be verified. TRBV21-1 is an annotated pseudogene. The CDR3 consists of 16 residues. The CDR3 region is CASSKAVRGKSYEQFF.

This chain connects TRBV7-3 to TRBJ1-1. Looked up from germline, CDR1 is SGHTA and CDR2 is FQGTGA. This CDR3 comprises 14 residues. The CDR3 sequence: CASSLYSGNGEAFF.

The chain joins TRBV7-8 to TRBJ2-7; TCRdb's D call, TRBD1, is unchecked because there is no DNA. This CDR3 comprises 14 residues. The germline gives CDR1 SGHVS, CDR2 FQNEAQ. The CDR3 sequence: CASSPDTYPYEQYF.

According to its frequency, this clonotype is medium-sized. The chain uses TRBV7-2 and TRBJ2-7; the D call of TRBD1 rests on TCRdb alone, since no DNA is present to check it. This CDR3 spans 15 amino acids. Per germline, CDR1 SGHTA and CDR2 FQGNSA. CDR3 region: CASSLSPTGSYEQYF.

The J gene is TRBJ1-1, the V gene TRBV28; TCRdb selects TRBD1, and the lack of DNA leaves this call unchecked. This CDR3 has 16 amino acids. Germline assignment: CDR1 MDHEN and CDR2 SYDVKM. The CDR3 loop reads CASSPGTGAIYTEAFF.

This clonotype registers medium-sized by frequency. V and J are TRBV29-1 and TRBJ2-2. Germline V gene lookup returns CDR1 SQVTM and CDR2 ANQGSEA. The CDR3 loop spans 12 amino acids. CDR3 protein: CSVVVGSGELFF.

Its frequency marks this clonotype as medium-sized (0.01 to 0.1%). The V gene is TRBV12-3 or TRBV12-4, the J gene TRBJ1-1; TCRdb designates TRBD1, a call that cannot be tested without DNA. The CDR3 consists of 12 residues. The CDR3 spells CASSQTGPEAFF.

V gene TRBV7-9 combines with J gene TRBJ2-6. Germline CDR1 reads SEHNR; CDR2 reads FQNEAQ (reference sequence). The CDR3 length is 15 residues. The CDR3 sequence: CASSLTVAGANVLTF.

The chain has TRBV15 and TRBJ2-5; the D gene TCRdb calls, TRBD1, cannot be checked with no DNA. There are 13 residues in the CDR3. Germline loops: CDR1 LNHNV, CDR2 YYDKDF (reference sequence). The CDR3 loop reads CATSWTGGETQYF. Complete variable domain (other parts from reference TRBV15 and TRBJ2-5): DAMVIQNPRYQVTQFGKPVTLSCSQTLNHNVMYWYQQKSSQAPKLLFHYYDKDFNNEADTPDNFQSRRPNTSFCFLDIRSPGLGDTAMYLCATSWTGGETQYFGPGTRLLVL.